The 14 T cell receptor beta chains reported below all come from one sample, sequenced in a study of CD8 T cells in Susac syndrome. Random hexamers served to reverse transcribe roughly 0.45 to 1 ug RNA. TCRdb redid the calling of the immunoSEQ multiplex PCR reads with MiXCR, one entry per CDR3 protein. Here the sample spans 120,000 or so distinct CDR3 sequences, around 95% being singletons. The sample comprised CD4+ T cells from PBMCs. These TCRs come from a human donor in good health.

The V gene is TRBV4-1, the J gene TRBJ2-3, with TRBD2 identical over 11 bases. Looked up from germline, CDR1 is MGHRA and CDR2 is YSYEKL. The V segment lost 4 bases and the J segment 4 bases; nucleotides outside the gene matches: 4. This CDR3 is 15 amino acids long. The CDR3 reads CASSRAGLAADTQYF. Written as DNA, the CDR3 is TGCGCCAGCAGCCGGGCGGGACTAGCGGCAGATACGCAGTATTTT.

This rearrangement joins TRBV7-2 to TRBJ2-5, with D possibly being TRBD2 (5 bases). Germline V lookup: CDR1 SGHTA, CDR2 FQGNSA. V was trimmed by 3 bases and J by 3 bases, leaving 8 bases between them. This CDR3 region has 13 residues. The CDR3 nucleotides read TGTGCCAGCAGCTTGTGGGGAGAAGAGACCCAGTACTTC. It specifies CASSLWGEETQYF.

J is TRBJ2-1 and V is TRBV27, with TRBD2 matching 9 bases. Germline V CDR1 and CDR2: MNHEY, SMNVEV (reference sequence). V was pared by 8 bases and J by 4 bases, with 6 bases of the junction left unmatched. The CDR3 consists of 14 residues. The CDR3 here is CASGSGSSYNEQFF. DNA for the CDR3: TGTGCCAGCGGTAGCGGGAGTTCTTACAATGAGCAGTTCTTC.

V gene TRBV19 combines with J gene TRBJ2-5; the D is unclear. The CDR3 runs 13 residues. Trimming removed 1 base from V and 2 bases from J, with 5 bases in between. Germline V gene sequence: CDR1 LNHDA, CDR2 SQIVND (reference sequence). The CDR3, as DNA: TGTGCCAGTAGTATAGGACAACAAGAGACCCAGTACTTC. Translating it yields CASSIGQQETQYF.

The chain carries TRBV28 and TRBJ1-2, with unresolved D. The CDR3 is 14 residues long. V was trimmed by 6 bases and J by 1 base, leaving 12 bases between them. From germline, CDR1 is MDHEN and CDR2 SYDVKM. The chain's CDR3 is CASSPYRSNYGYTF. The CDR3 coding sequence is TGTGCCAGCAGCCCATATAGGAGTAACTATGGCTACACCTTC.

The V call is TRBV19, the J call TRBJ1-1; no clear D gene. The germline V gene has CDR1 LNHDA and CDR2 SQIVND (reference sequence). The CDR3 length is 14 residues. The V gene lost 7 bases and the J gene lost 1 base, with 13 bases spanning the gap. In nucleotides, the CDR3 is TGTGCCAGTACCCCCGATAGGGCGAACACTGAAGCTTTCTTT. Protein: CASTPDRANTEAFF.

The chain is built from TRBV9 and TRBJ1-2; 11 nucleotides line up with TRBD1. CDR3 length: 14 amino acids. Trimming took 3 bases from V and 5 from J; bases not matched to a gene: 3. CDR1 SGDLS and CDR2 YYNGEE come from the germline V gene. Written as DNA, the CDR3 is TGTGCCAGCAGCGCCGGACAGGGGGCTTATGGCTACACCTTC. Translating gives CASSAGQGAYGYTF.

This chain links TRBV9 with TRBJ2-7; the D is unclear. The V end was cut by 4 bases, the J end by 6 bases, with 14 bases between. This CDR3 is 13 amino acids long. Germline CDR1 SGDLS, CDR2 YYNGEE. The CDR3 loop reads CASSPNPMGEQYF. The CDR3 nucleotides read TGTGCCAGCAGCCCGAACCCTATGGGCGAGCAGTACTTC.

The CDR3 here is CASSLLDEQFF. The CDR3 region has the DNA TGTGCCAGCAGCTTGTTGGATGAGCAGTTCTTC. The chain combines TRBV7-9 with TRBJ2-1; D unclear. Germline lookup yields CDR1 SEHNR and CDR2 FQNEAQ (reference sequence). With 3 bases removed from V and 8 bases from J, the gap between germline ends came to 5 bases. The CDR3 covers 11 residues.

The chain links TRBV6-1 to TRBJ2-4, with D possibly TRBD1 on 6 matching bases. From germline, CDR1 is MNHNS and CDR2 SASEGT. The CDR3 extends over 17 amino acids. V dropped 6 bases and J dropped 8 bases, with 26 bases sitting between them. The CDR3 spells CASSFGLTGPVGDIQYF. The CDR3 nucleotides are TGTGCCAGCAGCTTCGGGCTAACAGGGCCGGTAGGGGACATTCAGTACTTC.

The chain recombines TRBV5-4 with TRBJ2-1; 9 bases align to TRBD2. This CDR3 comprises 16 residues. J was trimmed by 7 bases and V by 4 bases; bases with no gene match: 12. CDR1 SGHNT and CDR2 YYREEE come from the germline V gene (reference sequence). CDR3 protein: CASSPGGSGSLNEQFF. CDR3 nucleotides: TGTGCCAGCAGCCCAGGGGGTAGCGGGAGTCTAAATGAGCAGTTCTTC.

This clonotype appeared a single time. The gene calls are TRBV7-9 and TRBJ2-6; D is ambiguous. V lost 1 base to trimming and J lost 2 bases, with 9 bases between them. From germline, CDR1 is SEHNR and CDR2 FQNEAQ (reference sequence). This CDR3 has 16 amino acids. The CDR3 nucleotides are TGTGCCAGCAGCTTAGGAATGTCAGCTGGGGCCAACGTCCTGACTTTC. Translated: CASSLGMSAGANVLTF.

The chain uses TRBV7-2 and TRBJ2-4; maybe TRBD1 (5 bases). This CDR3 has 13 amino acids. The germline V gene encodes CDR1 SGHTA and CDR2 FQGNSA. V shed 8 bases and J shed 0 bases, with 8 bases lying between them. The CDR3 DNA reads as TGTGCCAGCCAGACAGAAGCCAAAAACATTCAGTACTTC. Protein product: CASQTEAKNIQYF.

The chain couples TRBV18 to TRBJ2-2; 10 bases line up with TRBD2. Germline CDR1 is KGHSH and CDR2 is LQKENI. This CDR3 contains 18 residues. The trim removed 0 bases at V and 9 bases at J, leaving 13 bases unmatched. CDR3 loop: CASSPPFVPSGSTRELFF. In nucleotides, the CDR3 is TGTGCCAGCTCACCACCGTTTGTCCCTAGCGGGAGTACCCGGGAGCTGTTTTTT.